The rows below give T cell receptor beta chains drawn from one sample of a study of OX40 agonist ivuxolimab in advanced cancers. Method: immunoSEQ multiplex PCR; TCRdb's copy keeps in-frame clones and lacks some. The sample yields some 110,000 clones, around nine tenths seen once. Specimen: CD4+ or CD8+ T cells sorted from blood, collected in a trial of the OX40 agonist ivuxolimab. The receptor set was obtained from an adult with an advanced solid tumor such as melanoma, head and neck, liver or kidney cancer. CDR3s include the opening cysteine and the closing phenylalanine or tryptophan. A D gene is named only where the DNA matches it firmly. Clone size is shown for a subset of rows, as once, few, many or a class of expanded clone.

>TRBD1|NA|TRBJ1-1|TRBV6-1
CASSLQGAFNTEAFF
TGTGCCAGCAGTCTCCAGGGGGCCTTTAACACTGAAGCTTTCTTT
>NA|NA|TRBJ1-3|TRBV6-5
CASSYDRSNSGNTIYF
TGTGCCAGCAGTTACGACAGATCAAACTCTGGAAACACCATATATTTT
>NA|NA|TRBJ2-3|TRBV6-1
CASSEQGGPDTQYF
TGTGCCAGCAGTGAACAGGGTGGGCCAGATACGCAGTATTTT
>NA|once|TRBJ1-2|TRBV7-2
CASSPRDEDYGYTF
TGTGCCAGCAGCCCGAGGGACGAGGACTATGGCTACACCTTC
>TRBD1|NA|TRBJ1-3|TRBV7-2
CASSLGQGAVGNTIYF
TGTGCCAGCAGCCTGGGACAGGGCGCCGTTGGAAACACCATATATTTT
>NA|NA|TRBJ2-3|TRBV18
CASSPPLGTQYF
TGTGCCAGCTCACCACCCTTAGGTACGCAGTATTTT
>NA|NA|TRBJ1-3|TRBV7-2
CASSLYPNSGNTIYF
TGTGCCAGCAGCTTATACCCTAACTCTGGAAACACCATATATTTT
>TRBD1|NA|TRBJ2-1|TRBV10-3
CAIGGEQGPFPYNEQFF
TGTGCCATCGGAGGCGAACAGGGGCCATTCCCCTACAATGAGCAGTTCTTC
>NA|NA|TRBJ1-2|TRBV11-2
CASSSLRANYGYTF
TGTGCCAGCAGCTCCCTTAGAGCTAACTATGGCTACACCTTC
>TRBD1|NA|TRBJ1-4|TRBV28
CASRTGEFREKLFF
TGTGCCAGCCGGACAGGGGAATTCCGTGAAAAACTGTTTTTT
>NA|once|TRBJ2-6|TRBV28
CASREGSGANVLTF
TGTGCCAGCAGAGAAGGGTCTGGGGCCAACGTCCTGACTTTC
>NA|NA|TRBJ2-5|TRBV7-6
CASTKLGRETQYF
TGTGCCAGCACCAAATTAGGAAGGGAGACCCAGTACTTC
>TRBD1|once|TRBJ2-6|TRBV28
CASSLWGQGAPGANVLTF
TGTGCCAGCAGTTTATGGGGACAGGGGGCGCCCGGGGCCAACGTCCTGACTTTC
>NA|NA|TRBJ1-2|TRBV6-1
CASSDTGRYGYTF
TGTGCCAGCAGTGATACAGGTCGCTACGGCTACACCTTC
>TRBD1|NA|TRBJ1-1|TRBV5-1
CASSLTGEGEAFF
TGCGCCAGCAGCTTGACAGGGGAAGGTGAAGCTTTCTTT
>NA|NA|TRBJ2-6|TRBV5-1
CASSPISAGANVLTF
TGCGCCAGCAGCCCGATTTCGGCTGGGGCCAACGTCCTGACTTTC